This record covers a single T cell receptor beta chain. The antigen is not known. The sequence runs out 3 residues before the end of the CDR3; the remainder is reconstructed from the germline J gene. This sample is part of a study of Tregs in tolerant kidney transplant recipients. Unstimulated Tregs (CD4+CD25+CD127-) and CD4+CD25- non-Tregs were sorted from PBMCs. Study-wide results and limits: Validation in larger populations is needed because few patients were studied. This study did not directly address biological reproducibility.

This CDR3 region has 11 residues. Germline V gives CDR1 LNHDA, CDR2 SQIVND (reference sequence). Only in-frame clones appear in the TCRdb table, and some are missing; sequencing was by immunoSEQ multiplex PCR. This sample's clone table lists approximately 50,000 clones. The chain couples TRBV19 to TRBJ1-3, with 9 positions matching TRBD1. Specimen: CD4+ T cells from blood, collected before the transplant. The receptor was derived from a human donor who received a combined kidney and bone marrow transplant. CDR3 region: CASSTGTGIYF. The CDR3 DNA, read in part, is TGTGCCAGTAGTACCGGGACAGGG.